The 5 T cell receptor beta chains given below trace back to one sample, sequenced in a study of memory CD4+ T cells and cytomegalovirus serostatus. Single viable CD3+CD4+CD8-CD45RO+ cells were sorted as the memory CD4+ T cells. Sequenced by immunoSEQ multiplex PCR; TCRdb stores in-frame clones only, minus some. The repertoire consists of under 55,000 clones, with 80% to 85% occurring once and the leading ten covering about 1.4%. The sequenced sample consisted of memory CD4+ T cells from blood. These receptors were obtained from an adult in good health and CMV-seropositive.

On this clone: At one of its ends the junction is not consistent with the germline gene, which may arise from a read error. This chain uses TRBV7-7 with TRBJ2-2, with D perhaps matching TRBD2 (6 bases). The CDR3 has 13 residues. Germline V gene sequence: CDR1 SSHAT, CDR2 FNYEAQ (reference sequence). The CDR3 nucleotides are TGTGCTAGCAGCCTCGGGGGAGGCGGGGAGCTGTTTTTT. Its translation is CASSLGGGGELFF. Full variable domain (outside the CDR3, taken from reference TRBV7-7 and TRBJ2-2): GAGVSQSPRYKVTKRGQDVTLRCDPISSHATLYWYQQALGQGPEFLTYFNYEAQPDKSGLPSDRFSAERPEGSISTLTIQRTEQRDSAMYRCASSLGGGGELFFGEGSRLTVL.

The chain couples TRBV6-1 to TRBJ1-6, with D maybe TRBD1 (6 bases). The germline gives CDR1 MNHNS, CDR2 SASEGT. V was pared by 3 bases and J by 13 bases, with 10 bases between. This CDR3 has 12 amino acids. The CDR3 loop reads CASSDGTWPLHF. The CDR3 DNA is TGTGCCAGCAGTGACGGGACATGGCCCCTCCACTTT.

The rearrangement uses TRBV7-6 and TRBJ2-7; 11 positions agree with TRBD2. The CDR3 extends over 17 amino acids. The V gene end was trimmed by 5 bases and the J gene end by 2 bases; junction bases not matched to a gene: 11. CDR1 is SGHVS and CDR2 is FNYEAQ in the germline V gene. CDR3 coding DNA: TGTGCCAGCAGCCGCTCGGCCGGGACTAGCGGCCCCTACGAGCAGTACTTC. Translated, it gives CASSRSAGTSGPYEQYF.

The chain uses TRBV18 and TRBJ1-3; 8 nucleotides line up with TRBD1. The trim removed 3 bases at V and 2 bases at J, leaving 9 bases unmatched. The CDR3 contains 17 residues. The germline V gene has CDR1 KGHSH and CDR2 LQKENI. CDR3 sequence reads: CASSPYGQGAPGNTIYF. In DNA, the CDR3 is TGTGCCAGCTCACCTTACGGGCAGGGGGCACCTGGAAACACCATATATTTT.

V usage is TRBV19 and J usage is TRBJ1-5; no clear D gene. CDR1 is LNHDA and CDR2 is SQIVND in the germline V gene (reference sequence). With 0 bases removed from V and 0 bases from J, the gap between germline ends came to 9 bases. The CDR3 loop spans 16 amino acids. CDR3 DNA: TGTGCCAGTAGTATAGATCTAGGTTATAGCAATCAGCCCCAGCATTTT. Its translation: CASSIDLGYSNQPQHF.